The 5 T cell receptor beta chains given below trace back to one sample, sequenced in a study of CD8+CD57+ T cells in acquired aplastic anemia. It was genomic DNA that served as the template for profiling TCR beta VDJ and CDR3. Each CDR3 protein gets one entry after TCRdb re-called the reads with MiXCR. In the table there are around 150,000 distinct CDR3 sequences, around 75% of which are singletons. All patients picked for sequencing had shown, by flow cytometry, an expansion of CD8+CD57+ cells. The sequencing sample was made of sorted CD4+, CD8+, or CD8+CD57+ T cells (not recorded which) from PBMCs. These receptors all stem from a human donor with aplastic anemia.

The chain employs TRBV7-3 and TRBJ2-5; the D is unclear. The V gene lost 4 bases and the J gene lost 5 bases, with 14 bases spanning the gap. The CDR3 has 14 residues. Germline assignment: CDR1 SGHTA and CDR2 FQGTGA. CDR3 coding DNA: TGTGCCAGCAGCTCCGCCTCCAATCCGGAGACCCAGTACTTC. It yields the protein CASSSASNPETQYF. The full variable domain, rest sourced from reference TRBV7-3 and TRBJ2-5, is GAGVSQTPSNKVTEKGKYVELRCDPISGHTALYWYRQSLGQGPEFLIYFQGTGAADDSGLPNDRFFAVRPEGSVSTLKIQRTERGDSAVYLCASSSASNPETQYFGPGTRLLVL.

V and J are TRBV12-5 and TRBJ1-5; D might be TRBD1 (5 bases). V was cut by 1 base and J by 6 bases, with 19 bases left in between. This CDR3 is built from 17 residues. CDR1 is LGHNT, CDR2 FRNRAP, per germline. CDR3 sequence: CASGLDYIRDATQPQHF. CDR3 DNA: TGTGCTAGTGGTTTGGATTATATCAGGGACGCCACTCAGCCCCAGCATTTT.

The chain recombines TRBV7-8 with TRBJ2-7; TRBD1 agrees at 7 bases. The V segment lost 5 bases and the J segment 0 bases; nucleotides outside the gene matches: 7. The CDR3 has 15 amino acids. Germline V CDR1 and CDR2: SGHVS, FQNEAQ. DNA of the CDR3: TGTGCCAGCAGCCCCCCCGGGACAGTCTCCTACGAGCAGTACTTC. Its protein product is CASSPPGTVSYEQYF.

The J gene is TRBJ1-2, the V gene TRBV7-9; D perhaps matches TRBD1 (5 bases). The CDR3 is 12 amino acids. Trimming cost V 6 bases and J 2 bases, with 7 bases left between them. Germline V gene data show CDR1 as SEHNR and CDR2 as FQNEAQ (reference sequence). The CDR3 spells CASRGENYGYTF. The DNA for the CDR3 is TGTGCCAGCAGGGGGGAGAACTATGGCTACACCTTC. Supplemented by reference TRBV7-9 and TRBJ1-2, the full variable domain reads DTGVSQNPRHKITKRGQNVTFRCDPISEHNRLYWYRQTLGQGPEFLTYFQNEAQLEKSRLLSDRFSAERPKGSFSTLEIQRTEQGDSAMYLCASRGENYGYTFGSGTRLTVV.

This clonotype was seen only a few times. V usage is TRBV19 and J usage is TRBJ1-2; D uncertain. The CDR3 spans 13 residues. The V end was cut by 4 bases, the J end by 2 bases, with 8 bases between. The V gene's germline CDR1 is LNHDA and CDR2 SQIVND (reference sequence). Here the CDR3 reads CASSRKGNYGYTF. CDR3 coding DNA: TGTGCCAGTAGTAGGAAAGGCAACTATGGCTACACCTTC.